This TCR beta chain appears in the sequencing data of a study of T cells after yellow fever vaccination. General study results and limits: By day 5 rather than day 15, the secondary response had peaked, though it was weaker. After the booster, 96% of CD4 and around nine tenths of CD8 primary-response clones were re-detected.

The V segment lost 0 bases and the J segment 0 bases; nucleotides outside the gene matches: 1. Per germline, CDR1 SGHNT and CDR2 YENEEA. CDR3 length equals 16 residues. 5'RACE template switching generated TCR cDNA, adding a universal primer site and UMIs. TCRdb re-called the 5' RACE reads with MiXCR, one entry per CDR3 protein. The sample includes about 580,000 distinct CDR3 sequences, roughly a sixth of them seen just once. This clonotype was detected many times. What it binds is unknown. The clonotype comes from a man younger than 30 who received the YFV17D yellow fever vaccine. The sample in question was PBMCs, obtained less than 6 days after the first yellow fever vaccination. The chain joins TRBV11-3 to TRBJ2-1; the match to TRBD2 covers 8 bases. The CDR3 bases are TGTGCCAGCAGCTTAGATGGGACTAGCTCCTACAATGAGCAGTTCTTC. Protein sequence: CASSLDGTSSYNEQFF.